This entry lists 6 T cell receptor beta chains sequenced from one sample in a study of T cells in Graves' hyperthyroidism and ophthalmopathy. RNA transcripts were the template for amplifying TCR beta CDR3 regions. A first-round RT-PCR of the TCR CDR3 used the HTBI primer set. MiXCR, run by TCRdb on the multiplex PCR reads, gives a single entry per CDR3 protein. This table holds a few hundred thousand distinct CDR3 sequences, under 60% found once. The sequenced sample was peripheral blood or thyroid tissue (not recorded which). The receptor set was obtained from an adult woman with Graves' disease, either hyperthyroidism or ophthalmopathy (not recorded which).

The genes are TRBV5-1 and TRBJ1-2, with 8 bases that match TRBD1. The CDR3 runs to 15 residues. V shed 2 bases and J 4 bases; nucleotides not matched to a gene: 7. Germline lookup yields CDR1 SGHRS and CDR2 YFSETQ. CDR3 DNA: TGCGCCAGCAGCTTCGGACAGGGTAATGGCTATGGCTACACCTTC. Translating gives CASSFGQGNGYGYTF.

This sequence joins TRBV2 and TRBJ1-2, with a weak D call TRBD1 (5 bases). Trimming took off 5 bases at V and 7 bases at J, with 17 bases between the two ends. The CDR3 loop spans 14 amino acids. Germline lookup yields CDR1 SNHLY and CDR2 FYNNEI. The CDR3 DNA follows: TGTGCCAGCAGTCTCCTCGGGGGGGGACGTGGCTACACCTTC. This encodes CASSLLGGGRGYTF.

Comments on this clonotype: Given the absence of the conserved phenylalanine or tryptophan at the CDR3 end, a read error is likely. The gene calls are TRBV5-1 and TRBJ1-1; no clear D gene. The V end lost 0 bases, the J end lost 2 bases, and 8 bases lay between the germline ends. Germline V gene data show CDR1 as SGHRS and CDR2 as YFSETQ. CDR3 length: 14 residues. CDR3 DNA sequence: TGCGCCAGCAGCTTGGGGACGGTCAACACTGAAGCTTTCTCT. Translated: CASSLGTVNTEAFS.

A remark on this clonotype: A single base separates this from a much larger clone, so it may be a read error. This is likely a read error, given that the CDR3 carries no conserved phenylalanine or tryptophan at its end. V and J are TRBV3-1 and TRBJ2-5, with D uncertain. The V gene lost 0 bases and the J gene lost 5 bases, with 13 bases spanning the gap. The germline V gene has CDR1 LGHDT and CDR2 YNNKEL (reference sequence). The CDR3 has 15 amino acids. The CDR3 DNA sequence: TGTGCCAGCAGCCAAGAATTACCCCTGTGGGAGACCCAGTACCTC. It is translated as CASSQELPLWETQYL.

The rearrangement joins TRBV29-1 to TRBJ2-7; unclear D gene. The germline V gene encodes CDR1 SQVTM and CDR2 ANQGSEA. Trimming took off 4 bases at V and 0 bases at J, with 10 bases between the two ends. This CDR3 is 13 amino acids long. CDR3: CSVVRADSYEQYF. Here the CDR3 DNA reads TGCAGCGTTGTAAGGGCGGACTCCTACGAGCAGTACTTC.

This clonotype was counted ten times or more. This chain joins TRBV12-3 or TRBV12-4 and TRBJ1-2; D is possibly TRBD1 (5 bases). The CDR3 is made up of 14 amino acids. V lost 3 bases, J lost 6 bases, and 14 bases lay in between. The CDR3 DNA is TGTGCCAGCAGTTTGGTGCGGGGGATCCATGGCTACACCTTC. It codes for CASSLVRGIHGYTF.